These T cell receptor beta chains were read from a single sample in a study of T-cell reconstitution after alpha-beta-depleted transplantation in children. Each CDR3 protein gets one entry after TCRdb re-called the PCR reads with MiXCR. The sample gives around 670,000 distinct CDR3 sequences, about an eighth of which show up once; 0.79% is in the top ten. Source: PBMCs, taken before TCRalphabeta/CD19-depleted stem cell transplant. These receptors were taken from a girl aged 2 to 9 with congenital amegakaryocytic thrombocytopenia, due to receive a stem cell transplant. CDR3s include the opening cysteine and the closing phenylalanine or tryptophan. Fields, in order: V gene, D gene, clone size, J gene, CDR3 protein, CDR3 DNA. The D gene is left open where the match is weak. Size tells how often a clone was seen (once, few, many) or the class of an expanded clone, and some rows leave it out.

v_call: TRBV5-1; d_call: -; clone_size: few; j_call: TRBJ1-6; cdr3_aa: CASSLVFYNSPLHF; cdr3_nt: TGCGCCAGCAGCTTGGTGTTCTATAATTCACCCCTCCACTTT
v_call: TRBV28; d_call: -; clone_size: many; j_call: TRBJ2-5; cdr3_aa: CASSLGLRGETQYF; cdr3_nt: TGTGCCAGCAGTTTAGGTCTGAGGGGAGAGACCCAGTACTTC
v_call: TRBV20-1; d_call: -; clone_size: few; j_call: TRBJ2-5; cdr3_aa: CSASRPRGSLQETQYF; cdr3_nt: TGCAGTGCTAGCCGCCCCAGGGGCAGCCTCCAAGAGACCCAGTACTTC
v_call: TRBV5-1; d_call: TRBD2; clone_size: -; j_call: TRBJ2-2; cdr3_aa: CASLAGGPHTGELFF; cdr3_nt: TGCGCCAGCTTAGCGGGAGGGCCGCACACCGGGGAGCTGTTTTTT
v_call: TRBV28; d_call: -; clone_size: -; j_call: TRBJ2-5; cdr3_aa: CASSPPTSPQETQYF; cdr3_nt: TGTGCCAGCAGCCCCCCGACTAGTCCCCAAGAGACCCAGTACTTC
v_call: TRBV7-4; d_call: -; clone_size: -; j_call: TRBJ2-1; cdr3_aa: CASSLDGLRGNEQFF; cdr3_nt: TGTGCCAGCAGCTTAGATGGACTAAGGGGGAATGAGCAGTTCTTC
v_call: TRBV5-1; d_call: TRBD2; clone_size: few; j_call: TRBJ2-7; cdr3_aa: CASSPTRGTSDSYEQYF; cdr3_nt: TGCGCCAGCAGCCCAACCCGAGGGACTAGCGACTCCTACGAGCAGTACTTC
v_call: TRBV5-1; d_call: -; clone_size: many; j_call: TRBJ2-3; cdr3_aa: CASSSAPRTDTQYF; cdr3_nt: TGCGCCAGCAGCTCTGCTCCTCGGACAGATACGCAGTATTTT
v_call: TRBV7-9; d_call: TRBD2; clone_size: few; j_call: TRBJ2-7; cdr3_aa: CASSLGGLVYEQYF; cdr3_nt: TGTGCCAGCAGCTTAGGGGGACTAGTCTACGAGCAGTACTTC
v_call: TRBV29-1; d_call: -; clone_size: many; j_call: TRBJ2-1; cdr3_aa: CSVQGERGSYNEQFF; cdr3_nt: TGCAGCGTTCAGGGGGAGCGGGGTTCCTACAATGAGCAGTTCTTC
v_call: TRBV6-1; d_call: -; clone_size: few; j_call: TRBJ2-5; cdr3_aa: CASSAGARRQETQYF; cdr3_nt: TGTGCCAGCAGTGCGGGAGCCCGAAGACAAGAGACCCAGTACTTC
v_call: TRBV14; d_call: TRBD2; clone_size: few; j_call: TRBJ2-1; cdr3_aa: CASSRKSGGGNEQFF; cdr3_nt: TGTGCCAGCAGCCGAAAATCGGGAGGGGGCAATGAGCAGTTCTTC
v_call: TRBV29-1; d_call: TRBD1; clone_size: many; j_call: TRBJ2-5; cdr3_aa: CSVWTGRKTQYF; cdr3_nt: TGCAGCGTCTGGACAGGGAGGAAGACCCAGTACTTC
v_call: TRBV7-6; d_call: -; clone_size: few; j_call: TRBJ1-4; cdr3_aa: CASSLLDGEKLFF; cdr3_nt: TGTGCCAGCAGCTTGTTAGATGGTGAAAAACTGTTTTTT
v_call: TRBV15; d_call: -; clone_size: -; j_call: TRBJ1-2; cdr3_aa: CATTGPVPFYGYTF; cdr3_nt: TGTGCCACCACCGGGCCAGTCCCGTTCTATGGCTACACCTTC
v_call: TRBV12-3/TRBV12-4; d_call: -; clone_size: many; j_call: TRBJ2-3; cdr3_aa: CASTELGDTQYF; cdr3_nt: TGTGCCAGCACTGAATTAGGTGATACGCAGTATTTT
v_call: TRBV12-3/TRBV12-4; d_call: -; clone_size: -; j_call: TRBJ1-2; cdr3_aa: CASSFLYSPYGYTF; cdr3_nt: TGTGCCAGCAGTTTCCTGTACAGTCCCTATGGCTACACCTTC
v_call: TRBV5-1; d_call: -; clone_size: -; j_call: TRBJ1-2; cdr3_aa: CASSLTTGPNYGYTF; cdr3_nt: TGCGCCAGCAGCCTAACGACAGGACCCAACTATGGCTACACCTTC
v_call: TRBV24-1; d_call: TRBD2; clone_size: many; j_call: TRBJ2-3; cdr3_aa: CATSDLSGSGDTQYF; cdr3_nt: TGTGCCACCAGTGATTTGAGCGGGAGCGGAGATACGCAGTATTTT
v_call: TRBV3-1; d_call: -; clone_size: -; j_call: TRBJ1-2; cdr3_aa: CASSLYRSLRAYGYTF; cdr3_nt: TGTGCCAGCAGCCTATACCGGTCCCTGCGAGCCTATGGCTACACCTTC
v_call: TRBV5-1; d_call: -; clone_size: -; j_call: TRBJ2-3; cdr3_aa: CASSLASVGTQYF; cdr3_nt: TGCGCCAGCAGCTTGGCCTCCGTGGGTACGCAGTATTTT
v_call: TRBV29-1; d_call: TRBD2; clone_size: -; j_call: TRBJ2-7; cdr3_aa: CSVSPSPSGSSYEQYF; cdr3_nt: TGCAGCGTTTCCCCGTCTCCTAGCGGGAGCTCCTACGAGCAGTACTTC
v_call: TRBV5-1; d_call: TRBD1; clone_size: many; j_call: TRBJ1-6; cdr3_aa: CASRTGNVESPLHF; cdr3_nt: TGCGCCAGCCGGACAGGGAACGTGGAGTCACCCCTCCACTTT
v_call: TRBV5-1; d_call: TRBD2; clone_size: few; j_call: TRBJ2-5; cdr3_aa: CASSLASAGGQETQYF; cdr3_nt: TGCGCCAGCAGCTTGGCCTCGGCGGGAGGGCAAGAGACCCAGTACTTC